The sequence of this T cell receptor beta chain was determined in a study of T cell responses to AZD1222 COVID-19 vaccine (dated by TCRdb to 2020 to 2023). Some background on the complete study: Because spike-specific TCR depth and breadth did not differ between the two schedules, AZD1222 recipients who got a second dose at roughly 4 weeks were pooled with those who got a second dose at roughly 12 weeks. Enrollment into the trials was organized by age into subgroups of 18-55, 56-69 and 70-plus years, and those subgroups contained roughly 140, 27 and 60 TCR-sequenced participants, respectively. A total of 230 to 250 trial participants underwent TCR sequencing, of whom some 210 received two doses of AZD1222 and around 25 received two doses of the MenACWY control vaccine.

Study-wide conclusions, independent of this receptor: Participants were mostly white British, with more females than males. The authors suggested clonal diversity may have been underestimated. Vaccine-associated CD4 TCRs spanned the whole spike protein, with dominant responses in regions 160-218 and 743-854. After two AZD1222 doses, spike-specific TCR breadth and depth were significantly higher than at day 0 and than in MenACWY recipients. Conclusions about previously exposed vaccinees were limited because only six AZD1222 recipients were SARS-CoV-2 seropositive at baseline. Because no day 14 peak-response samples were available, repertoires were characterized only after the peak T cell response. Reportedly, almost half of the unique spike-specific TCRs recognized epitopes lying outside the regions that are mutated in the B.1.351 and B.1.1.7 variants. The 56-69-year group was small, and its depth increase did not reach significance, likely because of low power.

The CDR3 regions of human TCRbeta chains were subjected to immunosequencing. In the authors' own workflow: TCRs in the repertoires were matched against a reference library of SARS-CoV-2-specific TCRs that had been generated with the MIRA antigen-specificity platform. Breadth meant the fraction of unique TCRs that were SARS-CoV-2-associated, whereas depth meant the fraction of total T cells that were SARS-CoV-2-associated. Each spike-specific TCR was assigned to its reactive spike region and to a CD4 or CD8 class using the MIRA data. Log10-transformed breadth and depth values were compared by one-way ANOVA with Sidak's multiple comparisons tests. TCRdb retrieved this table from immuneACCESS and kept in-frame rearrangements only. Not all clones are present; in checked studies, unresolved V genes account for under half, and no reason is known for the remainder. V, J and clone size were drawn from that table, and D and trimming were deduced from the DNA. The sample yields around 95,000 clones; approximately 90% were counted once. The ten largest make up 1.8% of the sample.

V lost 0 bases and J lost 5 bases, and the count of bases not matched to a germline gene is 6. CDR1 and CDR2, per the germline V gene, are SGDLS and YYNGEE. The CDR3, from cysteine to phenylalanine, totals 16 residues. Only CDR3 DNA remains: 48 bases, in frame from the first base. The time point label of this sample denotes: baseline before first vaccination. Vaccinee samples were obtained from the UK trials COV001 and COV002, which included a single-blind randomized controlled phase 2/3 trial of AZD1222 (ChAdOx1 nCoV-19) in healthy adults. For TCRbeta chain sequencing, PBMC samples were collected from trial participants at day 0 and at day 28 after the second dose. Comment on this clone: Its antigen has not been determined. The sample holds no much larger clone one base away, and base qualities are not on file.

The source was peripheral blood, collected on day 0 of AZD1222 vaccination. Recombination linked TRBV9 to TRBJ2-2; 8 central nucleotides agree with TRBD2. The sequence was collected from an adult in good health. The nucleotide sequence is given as TGTGCCAGCAGCGTAGTGCCTAGCGGGCCTACCGGGGAGCTGTTTTTT. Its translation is CASSVVPSGPTGELFF.